Here is one TCR beta chain with its context. This record comes from a study of cytomegalovirus exposure and HLA in healthy donors. Profiled with immunoSEQ multiplex PCR; TCRdb holds only in-frame clones, not every one. Of 150,000 to 200,000 clones in the sample, around nine tenths are singletons; the top ten hold 2% to 2.5%. The sequence was obtained from a woman under 30 in good health and CMV-seronegative. Specimen: PBMCs.

CDR3 bases: TGCGCCAGCAGCCAAGTCCGGGACTCCCAAGAGACCCAGTACTTC. Protein sequence: CASSQVRDSQETQYF. The rearrangement uses TRBV4-3 and TRBJ2-5; a weak D match, TRBD2 (6 bases). CDR3 size: 15 residues. Germline-derived CDR1 and CDR2 are LGHNA and YSLEER. V was shortened by 1 base and J by 1 base, with 10 bases between the two germline ends.